This is a list of T cell receptor beta chains from one sample in a study of shared clonotypes between healthy human individuals. TCRdb keeps only in-frame clones here, not all; method: immunoSEQ multiplex PCR. This table has about 480,000 clones, 70% to 80% appearing once. Sequenced sample: PBMCs. The receptors were gathered from a woman in her thirties or forties in good health. Some clones in this sample may be carry-over from other donors' samples. Each CDR3 is given with its conserved first and last residue. Each record gives: clone size, D gene, J gene, V gene, CDR3 DNA, CDR3 protein. A D gene is named only where the DNA matches it firmly. Not all rows give a size; the values are once, few, many and, for expanded clones, a class.

- - TRBJ2-4 TRBV30 TGTGCCTGGAGTCTAGCTCAAAACATTCAGTACTTC CAWSLAQNIQYF
- - TRBJ1-5 TRBV19 TGTGCCAGTAGTATTCAGGGGCGGCACGGTCAGCCCCAGCATTTT CASSIQGRHGQPQHF
- TRBD2 TRBJ2-7 TRBV6-5 TGTGCCAGCAGTTACTCGGCGTTAGCGGGAGCGGAAGAGCAGTACTTC CASSYSALAGAEEQYF
- TRBD1 TRBJ2-5 TRBV25-1 TGTGCCAGCAGTGACCCGACAGGGGCAGAGACCCAGTACTTC CASSDPTGAETQYF
- - TRBJ2-2 TRBV19 TGTGCCAGTAGTATAGACGGGCCTCGTGGGACCGGGGAGCTGTTTTTT CASSIDGPRGTGELFF
- - TRBJ2-7 TRBV10-3 TGTGCCATCAGGACTAGTTCCTACGAGCAGTACTTC CAIRTSSYEQYF
once - TRBJ2-1 TRBV9 TGTGCCAGCAGCGCCCTTGGGGCCTTCATGAATGAGCAGTTCTTC CASSALGAFMNEQFF
- - TRBJ1-1 TRBV9 TGTGCCAGCAGCGCCGACTTGGAGGGTGTAGCTTTCTTT CASSADLEGVAFF
- TRBD2 TRBJ2-2 TRBV11-3 TGTGCCAGCAGCCCAAACCGACTAGCGGGAGACCCGAACGCCGGGGAGCTGTTTTTT CASSPNRLAGDPNAGELFF
- - TRBJ1-2 TRBV28 TGTGCCAGCAGTTTAGGGGGTGAGGGCAACTATGGCTACACCTTC CASSLGGEGNYGYTF
few TRBD1 TRBJ2-7 TRBV4-2 TGTGCCAGCAGCCAAGATTCCGGGACAGGGAACAACAAGCAGTACTTC CASSQDSGTGNNKQYF